The clone carrying this TCR beta chain was seen only a few times. Its antigen is not known. The data stem from a study of blood T cells in healthy people across ages. Study-level background: Capturing about one barcoded beta molecule per two T cells was achieved by template switching.

Notes on the study in general: More naive CD4+ cells and higher diversity were found in long-lived than in aged donors.

Trimming removed 2 bases from V and 2 bases from J; junction bases left unmatched: 8. There are 16 residues in the CDR3. Germline lookup yields CDR1 SGDLS and CDR2 YYNGEE. Combining a sample-barcoded 5' primer with a J-beta primer mix, a second PCR ran for roughly 6 to 12 cycles. TCRdb re-derived calls from the 5' RACE reads in MiXCR, one entry per CDR3 protein. This table holds over 1,300,000 distinct CDR3 sequences, 55% to 75% found once. Sequenced material: blood. The sequence derives from a man between 18 and 35 years old in good health. The chain employs TRBV9 and TRBJ2-3; 7 bases line up with TRBD1. The CDR3 here is CASSVRQGGYTDTQYF. The CDR3 bases are TGTGCCAGCAGCGTGAGACAGGGCGGATACACAGATACGCAGTATTTT. The whole variable domain, filled in from reference TRBV9 and TRBJ2-3, reads DSGVTQTPKHLITATGQRVTLRCSPRSGDLSVYWYQQSLDQGLQFLIQYYNGEERAKGNILERFSAQQFPDLHSELNLSSLELGDSALYFCASSVRQGGYTDTQYFGPGTRLTVL.